The 17 T cell receptor beta chains listed next were all sequenced from one sample in a study of blood T cell repertoires in COVID-19. TCRdb's copy holds only in-frame clones and misses some; the assay was immunoSEQ multiplex PCR. The profile shows a few hundred thousand clones, about 85% of them singletons. Sequencing used PBMCs or T cells enriched from blood (not recorded which). All receptors derive from a woman between 25 and 40 years old who had recovered from COVID-19.

With regard to this clone: The sample contains more than one DNA sequence encoding this CDR3. The rearrangement links TRBV5-1 to TRBJ1-2; no definite D call. This CDR3 has 13 amino acids. V was cut by 0 bases and J by 2 bases, with 5 bases left in between. Germline V gene sequence: CDR1 SGHRS, CDR2 YFSETQ. CDR3 amino acids: CASSLGGNYGYTF. Here the CDR3 DNA reads TGCGCCAGCAGCTTGGGCGGCAACTATGGCTACACCTTC. The full variable domain, rest sourced from reference TRBV5-1 and TRBJ1-2, is KAGVTQTPRYLIKTRGQQVTLSCSPISGHRSVSWYQQTPGQGLQFLFEYFSETQRNKGNFPGRFSGRQFSNSRSEMNVSTLELGDSALYLCASSLGGNYGYTFGSGTRLTVV.

The chain employs TRBV11-2 and TRBJ1-6, with a tentative D call TRBD1 (5 bases). Germline CDR1 is SGHAT and CDR2 is FQNNGV. Trimming removed 1 base from V and 10 bases from J, with 14 bases in between. This CDR3 spans 15 amino acids. The CDR3 loop is CASSLVGGVGSPLHF. As DNA, the CDR3 is TGTGCCAGCAGCTTAGTGGGAGGGGTTGGGTCACCCCTCCACTTT.

This rearrangement joins TRBV6-2 or TRBV6-3 to TRBJ2-5; D is possibly TRBD1 (5 bases). CDR3 length: 14 residues. Germline V lookup: CDR1 MNHEY, CDR2 SVGEGT. Trimming stripped 2 bases from V and 0 bases from J, with 7 bases between. CDR3 in amino acids: CASSYGAYQETQYF. The DNA for the CDR3 is TGTGCCAGCAGTTACGGGGCGTACCAAGAGACCCAGTACTTC.

The J gene is TRBJ2-1, the V gene TRBV7-2; D may be TRBD2 (6 bases). Trimming removed 1 base from V and 7 bases from J, with 11 bases in between. Germline V gene data show CDR1 as SGHTA and CDR2 as FQGNSA. The CDR3 length is 14 residues. In nucleotides, the CDR3 is TGTGCCAGCAGCTTAGAACGGGGGATAAATGAGCAGTTCTTC. This gives the protein CASSLERGINEQFF.

V and J are TRBV5-6 and TRBJ2-7; 7 positions agree with TRBD1. The germline gives CDR1 SGHDT, CDR2 YYEEEE. The CDR3 spans 16 residues. V trimming: 0 bases; J trimming: 6 bases; junction bases outside the gene matches: 12. The CDR3 region has the DNA TGTGCCAGCAGCTTGGGACAGGGAATTCGTCCTGGCGAGCAGTACTTC. It codes for CASSLGQGIRPGEQYF. The whole variable domain, remainder taken from reference TRBV5-6 and TRBJ2-7, is DAGVTQSPTHLIKTRGQQVTLRCSPKSGHDTVSWYQQALGQGPQFIFQYYEEEERQRGNFPDRFSGHQFPNYSSELNVNALLLGDSALYLCASSLGQGIRPGEQYFGPGTRLTVT.

A single count supports this clone. The chain uses TRBV9 and TRBJ1-3; D is possibly TRBD1 (5 bases). The germline V gene encodes CDR1 SGDLS and CDR2 YYNGEE. CDR3 length: 17 residues. V was pared by 0 bases and J by 2 bases, with 15 bases between. The CDR3 reads CASSVDWGGSAGNTIYF. The DNA for the CDR3 is TGTGCCAGCAGCGTAGATTGGGGGGGTTCAGCTGGAAACACCATATATTTT.

The gene calls are TRBV30 and TRBJ2-2, with TRBD2 matching 7 bases. Germline CDR1 reads GTSNPN; CDR2 reads SVGIG (reference sequence). The CDR3 is 14 amino acids. J gave up 6 bases and V 3 bases, and 7 bases lay outside the gene matches. CDR3 sequence (DNA): TGTGCCTGGAGGGGAAGACTAGCATCCGGGGAGCTGTTTTTT. Protein product: CAWRGRLASGELFF.

The rearrangement links TRBV19 to TRBJ1-2, with D perhaps matching TRBD1 (6 bases). With 1 base removed from V and 0 bases from J, the gap between germline ends came to 6 bases. This CDR3 contains 14 residues. Germline V lookup: CDR1 LNHDA, CDR2 SQIVND (reference sequence). The CDR3 is CASSIGTANYGYTF. CDR3 in DNA: TGTGCCAGTAGTATAGGGACAGCTAACTATGGCTACACCTTC.

The V call is TRBV18, the J call TRBJ1-6, with D unclear. Per germline, CDR1 KGHSH and CDR2 LQKENI. Trimming stripped 1 base from V and 5 bases from J, with 9 bases between. This CDR3 spans 15 amino acids. In nucleotides, the CDR3 is TGTGCCAGCTCACCACGAGAGTTAGATAATTCACCCCTCCACTTT. It codes for CASSPRELDNSPLHF.

This clone was seen a single time. V and J are TRBV7-2 and TRBJ1-5; 8 bases line up with TRBD1. With 1 base clipped from V and 5 bases from J, the junction kept 4 bases outside the gene matches. Germline CDR1 is SGHTA and CDR2 is FQGNSA. This CDR3 comprises 15 residues. The CDR3, as DNA: TGTGCCAGCAGCTTAGTGGGACAGGCTGATCAGCCCCAGCATTTT. It specifies CASSLVGQADQPQHF.

CDR3 amino acids: CASSFDRTEQYF. DNA for the CDR3: TGTGCCAGCAGCTTCGACAGGACCGAGCAGTACTTC. The chain couples TRBV13 to TRBJ2-7, with D perhaps matching TRBD1 (6 bases). The CDR3 is 12 residues long. Germline CDR1 PRHDT, CDR2 FYEKMQ (reference sequence). Trimming removed 3 bases at V and 6 bases at J, with 9 bases between.

The chain has TRBV7-9 and TRBJ2-2; D perhaps matches TRBD1 (5 bases). CDR1 SEHNR and CDR2 FQNEAQ come from the germline V gene (reference sequence). The CDR3 extends over 15 amino acids. V was pared by 1 base and J by 6 bases, with 12 bases between. CDR3 sequence: CASSLVSQGSGELFF. CDR3 DNA: TGTGCCAGCAGCTTAGTGTCTCAGGGCTCCGGGGAGCTGTTTTTT.

V usage is TRBV16 and J usage is TRBJ1-1; D is possibly TRBD1 (5 bases). The CDR3 totals 14 residues. The V end was cut by 4 bases, the J end by 4 bases, with 13 bases between. Germline V gives CDR1 KGHSY, CDR2 FQNENV. CDR3 DNA sequence: TGTGCCAGCAGCCCCGCCGCGGGGGGCACTGAAGCTTTCTTT. Translation: CASSPAAGGTEAFF. Variable domain in full (rest from reference TRBV16 and TRBJ1-1): GEEVAQTPKHLVRGEGQKAKLYCAPIKGHSYVFWYQQVLKNEFKFLISFQNENVFDETGMPKERFSAKCLPNSPCSLEIQATKLEDSAVYFCASSPAAGGTEAFFGQGTRLTVV.

Details on this clone: This specimen includes other DNA sequences encoding the same CDR3. The J gene is TRBJ1-1, the V gene TRBV2, with D possibly TRBD1 on 5 matching bases. The CDR3 is made up of 13 amino acids. Trimming cost V 3 bases and J 1 base, with 6 bases left between them. Germline CDR1 reads SNHLY; CDR2 reads FYNNEI. The CDR3 nucleotides read TGTGCCAGCAGTGAGGGGGGGAACACTGAAGCTTTCTTT. This encodes CASSEGGNTEAFF.

The rearrangement joins TRBV19 to TRBJ1-1; a possible D gene is TRBD1 (6 bases). There are 13 residues in the CDR3. V lost 10 bases to trimming and J lost 5 bases, with 17 bases between them. Looked up from germline, CDR1 is LNHDA and CDR2 is SQIVND (reference sequence). In nucleotides, the CDR3 is TGTGCCACGAGGGGGTTGGGGGCAACTGAAGCTTTCTTT. Its translation: CATRGLGATEAFF.

This sequence joins TRBV10-3 and TRBJ2-7; the match to TRBD1 covers 8 bases. Trimming cost V 2 bases and J 1 base; bases outside gene matches: 10. In germline, CDR1 is ENHRY, CDR2 SYGVKD. The CDR3 is made up of 17 amino acids. The CDR3 nucleotides read TGTGCCATCAGTGAGACTCCGGACAGGGTTCGGTCCTACGAGCAGTACTTC. As protein: CAISETPDRVRSYEQYF.

As DNA, the CDR3 is TGTGCCATCAGTGGACAGGCCCTAACTTATAATTCACCCCTCCACTTT. It specifies CAISGQALTYNSPLHF. The rearrangement uses TRBV10-3 and TRBJ1-6; a possible D gene is TRBD1 (6 bases). Germline V gene data show CDR1 as ENHRY and CDR2 as SYGVKD. CDR3 length: 16 residues. Trimming removed 4 bases from V and 4 bases from J, with 14 bases in between.